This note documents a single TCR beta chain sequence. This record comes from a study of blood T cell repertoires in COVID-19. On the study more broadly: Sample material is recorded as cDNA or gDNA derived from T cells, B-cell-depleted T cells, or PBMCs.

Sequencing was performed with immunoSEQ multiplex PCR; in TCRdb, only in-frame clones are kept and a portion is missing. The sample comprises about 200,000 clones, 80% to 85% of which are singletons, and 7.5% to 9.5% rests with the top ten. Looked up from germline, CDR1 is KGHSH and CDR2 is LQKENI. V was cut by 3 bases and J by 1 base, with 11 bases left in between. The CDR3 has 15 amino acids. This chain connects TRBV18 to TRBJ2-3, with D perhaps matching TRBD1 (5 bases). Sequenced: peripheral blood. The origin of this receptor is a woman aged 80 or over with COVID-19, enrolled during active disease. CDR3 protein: CASSPREQGTDTQYF. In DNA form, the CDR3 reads TGTGCCAGCTCACCCAGGGAACAGGGCACAGATACGCAGTATTTT. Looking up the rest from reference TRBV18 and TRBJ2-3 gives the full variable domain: NAGVMQNPRHLVRRRGQEARLRCSPMKGHSHVYWYRQLPEEGLKFMVYLQKENIIDESGMPKERFSAEFPKEGPSILRIQQVVRGDSAAYFCASSPREQGTDTQYFGPGTRLTVL.